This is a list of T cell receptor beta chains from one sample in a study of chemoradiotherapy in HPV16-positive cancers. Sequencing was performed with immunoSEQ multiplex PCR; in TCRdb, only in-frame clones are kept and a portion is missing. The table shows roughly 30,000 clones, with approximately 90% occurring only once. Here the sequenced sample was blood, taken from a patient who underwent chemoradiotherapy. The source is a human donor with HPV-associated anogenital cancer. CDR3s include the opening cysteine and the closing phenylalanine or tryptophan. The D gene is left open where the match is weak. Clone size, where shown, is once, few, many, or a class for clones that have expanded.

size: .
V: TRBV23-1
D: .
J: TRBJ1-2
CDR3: CASSQSTANYGYTF
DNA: TGCGCCAGCAGTCAATCTACAGCTAACTATGGCTACACCTTC

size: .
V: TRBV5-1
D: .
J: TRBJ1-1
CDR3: CASRQNTEAFF
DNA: TGCGCCAGCCGACAGAACACTGAAGCTTTCTTT

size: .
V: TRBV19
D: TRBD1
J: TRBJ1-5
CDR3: CASSTGTVLSNQPQHF
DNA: TGTGCCAGTAGTACCGGGACAGTCCTTAGCAATCAGCCCCAGCATTTT

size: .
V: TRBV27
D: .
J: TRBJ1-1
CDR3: CASSLWVGMGSTEAFF
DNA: TGTGCCAGCAGTTTATGGGTAGGGATGGGGAGCACTGAAGCTTTCTTT

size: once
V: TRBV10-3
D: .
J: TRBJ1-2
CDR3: CAISETDFYGYTF
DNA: TGTGCCATCAGTGAGACGGATTTCTATGGCTACACCTTC

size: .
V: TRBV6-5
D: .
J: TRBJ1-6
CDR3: CASSYSAGRSPLHF
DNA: TGTGCCAGCAGTTACAGTGCGGGGCGTTCACCCCTCCACTTT

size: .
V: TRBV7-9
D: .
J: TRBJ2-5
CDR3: CASSLTGTTGETQYF
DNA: TGTGCCAGCAGCTTAACCGGGACGACCGGGGAGACCCAGTACTTC

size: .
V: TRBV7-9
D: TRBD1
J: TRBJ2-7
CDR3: CASSLGTGPSYEQYF
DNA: TGTGCCAGCAGCTTGGGGACAGGGCCTTCCTACGAGCAGTACTTC

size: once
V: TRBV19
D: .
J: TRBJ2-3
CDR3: CASSILAGQGADTQYF
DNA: TGTGCCAGTAGTATCTTAGCTGGCCAGGGCGCAGATACGCAGTATTTT

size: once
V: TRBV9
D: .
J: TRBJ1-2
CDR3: CASRGHTNYGYTF
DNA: TGTGCCAGCAGGGGACATACTAACTATGGCTACACCTTC

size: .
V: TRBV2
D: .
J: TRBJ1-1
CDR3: CASSEERLNTEAFF
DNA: TGTGCCAGCAGTGAAGAGAGACTGAACACTGAAGCTTTCTTT

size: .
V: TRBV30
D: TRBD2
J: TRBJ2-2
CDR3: CAWKLAGGQTGELFF
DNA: TGTGCCTGGAAACTAGCGGGGGGGCAAACCGGGGAGCTGTTTTTT

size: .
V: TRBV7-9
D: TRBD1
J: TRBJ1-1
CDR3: CASSLLWTGDTEAFF
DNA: TGTGCCAGCAGCTTACTTTGGACAGGGGACACTGAAGCTTTCTTT

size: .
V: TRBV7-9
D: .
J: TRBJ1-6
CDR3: CASSPPRGSSPLHF
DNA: TGTGCCAGCAGCCCACCCCGGGGGAGTTCACCCCTCCACTTT

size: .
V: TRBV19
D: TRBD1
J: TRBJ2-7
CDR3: CASSLNQGDTSYEQYF
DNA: TGTGCCAGTAGCCTCAACCAGGGGGACACTTCCTACGAGCAGTACTTC

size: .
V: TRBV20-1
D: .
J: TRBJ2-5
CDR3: CSAGAWETQYF
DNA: TGCAGTGCGGGGGCCTGGGAGACCCAGTACTTC

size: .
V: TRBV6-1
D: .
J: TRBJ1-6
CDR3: CASRQGRNYNSPLHF
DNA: TGTGCCAGCAGACAGGGTCGGAATTATAATTCACCCCTCCACTTT

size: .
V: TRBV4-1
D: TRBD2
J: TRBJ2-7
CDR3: CASSQRLAGGAYEQYF
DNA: TGCGCCAGCAGCCAAAGACTAGCGGGGGGCGCCTACGAGCAGTACTTC

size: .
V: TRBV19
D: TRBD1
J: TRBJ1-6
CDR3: CASNPTGQNSPLHF
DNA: TGTGCCAGTAACCCAACGGGACAGAATTCACCCCTCCACTTT

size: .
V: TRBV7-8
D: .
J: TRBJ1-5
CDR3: CASRNPGHRNQPQHF
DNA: TGTGCCAGCAGAAACCCGGGACATAGGAATCAGCCCCAGCATTTT

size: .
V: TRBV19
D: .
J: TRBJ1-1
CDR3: CASSTPGRRGTEAFF
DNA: TGTGCCAGTAGTACGCCGGGACGGCGGGGGACTGAAGCTTTCTTT

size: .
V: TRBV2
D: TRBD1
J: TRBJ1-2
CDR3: CASSYRGQVGYTF
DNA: TGTGCCAGCAGCTACCGGGGACAGGTTGGCTACACCTTC

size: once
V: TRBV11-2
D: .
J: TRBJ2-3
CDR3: CASSSQEGKDTQYF
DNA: TGTGCCAGCAGCTCTCAAGAGGGGAAGGATACGCAGTATTTT

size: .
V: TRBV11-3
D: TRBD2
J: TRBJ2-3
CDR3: CASSSRGGTDTQYF
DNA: TGTGCCAGCAGCTCTCGGGGGGGCACAGATACGCAGTATTTT

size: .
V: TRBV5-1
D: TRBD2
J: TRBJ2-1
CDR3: CASSLTSGGVNEQFF
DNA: TGCGCCAGCAGCTTGACTAGCGGGGGGGTAAATGAGCAGTTCTTC

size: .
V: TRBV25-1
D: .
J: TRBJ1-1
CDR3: CASFSGTHTEAFF
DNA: TGTGCCAGCTTTTCCGGTACGCACACTGAAGCTTTCTTT

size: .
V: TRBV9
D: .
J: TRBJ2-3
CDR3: CASRGPYTDTQYF
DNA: TGTGCCAGCCGAGGGCCCTACACAGATACGCAGTATTTT

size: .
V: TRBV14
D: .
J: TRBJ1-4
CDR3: CASSRNRATNEKLFF
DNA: TGTGCCAGCAGCCGCAACAGGGCAACTAATGAAAAACTGTTTTTT

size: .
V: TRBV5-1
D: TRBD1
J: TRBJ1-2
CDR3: CASSLDSTGFGYTF
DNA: TGCGCCAGCAGCTTGGATTCGACAGGGTTTGGCTACACCTTC

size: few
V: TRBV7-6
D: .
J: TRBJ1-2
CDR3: CASSAGVIRSYGYTF
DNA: TGTGCCAGCAGCGCGGGGGTCATACGCAGCTATGGCTACACCTTC

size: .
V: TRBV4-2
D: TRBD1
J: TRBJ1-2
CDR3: CASSQPGQEGYGYTF
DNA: TGTGCCAGCAGCCAACCCGGACAGGAGGGGTATGGCTACACCTTC

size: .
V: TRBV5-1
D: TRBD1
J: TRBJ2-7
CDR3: CASSSTGTYEQYF
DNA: TGCGCCAGCAGCTCGACAGGGACCTACGAGCAGTACTTC

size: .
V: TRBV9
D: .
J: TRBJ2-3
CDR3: CASSVRASGTDTQYF
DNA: TGTGCCAGCAGCGTCAGGGCTAGCGGCACAGATACGCAGTATTTT

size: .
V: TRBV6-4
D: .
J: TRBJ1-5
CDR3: CASSDSLGDGNQPQHF
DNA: TGTGCCAGCAGTGACTCTTTGGGGGACGGCAATCAGCCCCAGCATTTT

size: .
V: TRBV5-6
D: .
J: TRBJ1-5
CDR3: CASSLGGRPQHF
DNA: TGTGCCAGCAGCTTGGGCGGACGGCCCCAGCATTTT

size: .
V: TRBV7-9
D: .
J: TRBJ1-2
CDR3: CASSPLGGDYGYTF
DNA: TGTGCCAGCAGTCCCCTTGGTGGGGACTATGGCTACACCTTC

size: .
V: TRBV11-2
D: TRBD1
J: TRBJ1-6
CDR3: CASSLGTGDSPLHF
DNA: TGTGCCAGCAGCCTTGGGACAGGGGATTCACCCCTCCACTTT

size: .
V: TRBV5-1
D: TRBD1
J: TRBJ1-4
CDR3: CASSKQGAHEKLFF
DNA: TGCGCCAGCAGCAAACAGGGGGCGCATGAAAAACTGTTTTTT

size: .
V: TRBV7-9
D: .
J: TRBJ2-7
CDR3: CASSKGSSYEQYF
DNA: TGTGCCAGCAGCAAGGGAAGCTCCTACGAGCAGTACTTC

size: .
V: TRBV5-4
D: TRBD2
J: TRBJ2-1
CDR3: CASSLAPSGGAGEQFF
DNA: TGTGCCAGCAGCTTGGCCCCTAGCGGGGGGGCCGGTGAGCAGTTCTTC

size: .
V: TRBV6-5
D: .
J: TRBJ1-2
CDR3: CASSYSKRLRLPF
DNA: TGTGCCAGCAGTTACTCGAAGAGGTTGAGGCTTCCCTTC

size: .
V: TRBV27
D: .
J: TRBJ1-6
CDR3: CASSLRSPSYNSPLHF
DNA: TGTGCCAGCAGTTTAAGGAGTCCGTCCTATAATTCACCCCTCCACTTT

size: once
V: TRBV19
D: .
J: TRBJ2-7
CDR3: CATRGGEQYF
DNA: TGTGCCACCCGAGGGGGGGAGCAGTACTTC

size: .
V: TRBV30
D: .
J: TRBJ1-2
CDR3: CAWNAVSNYGYTF
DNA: TGTGCCTGGAACGCGGTATCTAACTATGGCTACACCTTC

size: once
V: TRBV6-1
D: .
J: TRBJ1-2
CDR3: CASSEVGGTGYGYTF
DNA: TGTGCCAGCAGTGAAGTAGGGGGAACGGGGTATGGCTACACCTTC

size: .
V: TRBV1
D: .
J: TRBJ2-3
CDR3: CTSRVRRGLAGGLSDTQYF
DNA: TGCACCAGCAGAGTACGCCGGGGACTAGCGGGGGGGCTGTCAGATACGCAGTATTTT

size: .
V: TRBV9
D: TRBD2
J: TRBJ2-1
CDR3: CASSVGGGDEQFF
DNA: TGTGCCAGCAGCGTAGGGGGAGGGGATGAGCAGTTCTTC

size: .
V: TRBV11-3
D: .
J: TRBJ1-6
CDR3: CASSSDSARALNSPLHF
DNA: TGTGCCAGCAGCTCCGACTCCGCCAGGGCCCTTAATTCACCCCTCCACTTT

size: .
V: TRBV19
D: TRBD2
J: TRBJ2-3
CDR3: CASSVAGDSDTQYF
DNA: TGTGCCAGCTCCGTAGCGGGGGATTCAGATACGCAGTATTTT

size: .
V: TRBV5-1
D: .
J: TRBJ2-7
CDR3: CASNLGQGISTYEQYF
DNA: TGCGCCAGCAACTTGGGGCAGGGGATAAGTACCTACGAGCAGTACTTC

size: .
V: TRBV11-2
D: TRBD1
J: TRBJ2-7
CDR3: CASENAGGTGYEQYF
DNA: TGTGCCAGCGAGAACGCCGGGGGGACAGGGTACGAGCAGTACTTC

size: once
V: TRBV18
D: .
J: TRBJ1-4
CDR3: CASSPRRGETNEKLFF
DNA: TGTGCCAGCTCACCTCGGCGAGGGGAAACTAATGAAAAACTGTTTTTT

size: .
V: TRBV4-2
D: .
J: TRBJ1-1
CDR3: CASSQGGEGNTEAFF
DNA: TGTGCCAGCAGCCAAGGGGGGGAAGGGAACACTGAAGCTTTCTTT

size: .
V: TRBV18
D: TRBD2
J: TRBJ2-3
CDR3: CASSARGGSTDTQYF
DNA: TGTGCCAGCTCTGCCCGGGGGGGTAGCACAGATACGCAGTATTTT

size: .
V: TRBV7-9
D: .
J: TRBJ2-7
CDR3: CASSRGRGGAPYEQYF
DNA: TGTGCCAGCAGCCGGGGTAGGGGGGGGGCCCCCTACGAGCAGTACTTC

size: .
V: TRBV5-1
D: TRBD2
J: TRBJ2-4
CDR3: CASRVAGGKNIQYF
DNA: TGCGCCAGCAGAGTAGCGGGGGGGAAAAACATTCAGTACTTC